Presented here are 22 T cell receptor beta chains from one specimen sequenced in a study of chemoradiotherapy in HPV16-positive cancers. Some clones are missing from TCRdb's copy, which holds only in-frame ones; the method was immunoSEQ multiplex PCR. The sample has about 4,000 clones, around 80% seen once. Sample collection occurred from a patient who underwent chemoradiotherapy. The receptor source for this set is a human donor with HPV-associated anogenital cancer.

The chain joins TRBV30 to TRBJ1-3; D is ambiguous. V was cut by 3 bases and J by 0 bases, with 9 bases left in between. The CDR3 length is 14 residues. Germline CDR1 GTSNPN, CDR2 SVGIG (reference sequence). Here the CDR3 reads CAWSHGISGNTIYF. The DNA for the CDR3 is TGTGCCTGGAGCCACGGGATCTCTGGAAACACCATATATTTT.

This clone was counted between two and nine times. The rearrangement links TRBV5-4 to TRBJ1-2; 7 bases are a match to TRBD1. With V trimmed by 2 bases and J by 3 bases, 1 base remained unmatched. The CDR3 totals 13 residues. Per germline, CDR1 SGHNT and CDR2 YYREEE (reference sequence). CDR3 DNA: TGTGCCAGCAGCTTTACAGGGGACTATGGCTACACCTTC. It codes for CASSFTGDYGYTF.

The rearrangement uses TRBV5-4 and TRBJ1-2; D might be TRBD1 (5 bases). V lost 4 bases to trimming and J lost 3 bases, with 19 bases between them. The CDR3 is 16 residues long. Germline CDR1 and CDR2: SGHNT and YYREEE (reference sequence). The CDR3: CASSPLGQGRDYGYTF. The CDR3, as DNA: TGTGCCAGCAGCCCCTTAGGGCAGGGCAGGGACTATGGCTACACCTTC.

This clone was counted once. For the CDR3, the DNA is TGTGCCAGCAGCGCCGACGGACAGGGATACGAGCAGTACTTC. It specifies CASSADGQGYEQYF. The chain combines TRBV5-6 with TRBJ2-7, with 8 bases fitting TRBD1. Germline V gene lookup returns CDR1 SGHDT and CDR2 YYEEEE. V dropped 4 bases and J dropped 4; count of bases not matched to a gene: 7. The CDR3 is made up of 14 amino acids.

This chain links TRBV6-5 with TRBJ1-1; D not certain. Trimming removed 2 bases at V and 1 base at J, with 5 bases between. The CDR3 extends over 13 amino acids. Germline loops: CDR1 MNHEY, CDR2 SVGAGI. CDR3 DNA: TGTGCCAGCAGTTACGTAGCGAACACTGAAGCTTTCTTT. It translates to CASSYVANTEAFF.

The chain uses TRBV20-1 and TRBJ2-7; no reliable D call. V lost 6 bases and J lost 4, with 10 bases in between. Germline CDR1 DFQATT, CDR2 SNEGSKA (reference sequence). This CDR3 has 11 amino acids. The CDR3 DNA sequence: TGCAGTGCAGCCGGAGAGTACGAGCAGTACTTC. Protein sequence: CSAAGEYEQYF.

The V call is TRBV15, the J call TRBJ2-1, with D maybe TRBD2 (5 bases). The CDR3 loop spans 16 amino acids. V was trimmed by 5 bases and J by 0 bases, leaving 14 bases between them. CDR1 is LNHNV, CDR2 YYDKDF, per germline (reference sequence). The CDR3 DNA reads TGTGCCACCAGCGGGGAGCGTAAGAGCTCCTACAATGAGCAGTTCTTC. Protein sequence: CATSGERKSSYNEQFF.

The chain uses TRBV19 and TRBJ2-7; TRBD1 aligns across 7 bases. The length of the CDR3 is 15 residues. J lost 2 bases, V lost 6 bases, and 10 bases had no gene match. Germline values: CDR1 LNHDA, CDR2 SQIVND (reference sequence). The DNA for the CDR3 is TGTGCCAGTAGCCCGCGACAGGGAACAACCTACGAGCAGTACTTC. Translated: CASSPRQGTTYEQYF.

The chain couples TRBV4-3 to TRBJ1-1; 9 nucleotides match TRBD1. J gave up 6 bases and V 1 base, and 3 bases lay outside the gene matches. CDR3 length: 14 residues. Germline V lookup: CDR1 LGHNA, CDR2 YSLEER. The CDR3 nucleotides read TGCGCCAGCAGCCAAGTGGGGACAGGGTCTGAAGCTTTCTTT. Amino acids: CASSQVGTGSEAFF.

The CDR3 spells CASSLGLRVRQVSYNEQFF. DNA for the CDR3: TGCGCCAGCAGCTTGGGGTTGAGAGTAAGACAGGTTTCCTACAATGAGCAGTTCTTC. The chain uses TRBV5-1 and TRBJ2-1; perhaps TRBD1 as D (6 bases). Germline V gene sequence: CDR1 SGHRS, CDR2 YFSETQ. V lost 0 bases to trimming and J lost 1 base, with 20 bases between them. This CDR3 spans 19 amino acids.

The sample holds one count of this clone. CDR3 DNA: TGTGCCAGCAGCTACACTTGGGACACTGAAGCTTTCTTT. This encodes CASSYTWDTEAFF. The chain is built from TRBV5-4 and TRBJ1-1; D gene ambiguous. The CDR3 is 13 amino acids. Trimming removed 3 bases at V and 3 bases at J, with 9 bases between. Germline-derived CDR1 and CDR2 are SGHNT and YYREEE (reference sequence).

This clone was picked up a small number of times. The chain links TRBV28 to TRBJ1-2; 10 bases fit TRBD1. CDR1 and CDR2 from the germline V gene are MDHEN and SYDVKM. The CDR3 spans 17 residues. The trim removed 6 bases at V and 3 bases at J, leaving 13 bases unmatched. The CDR3 bases are TGTGCCAGCAGGGGGGGGACAGGGGCAGAAGATGACTATGGCTACACCTTC. Protein: CASRGGTGAEDDYGYTF.

The chain recombines TRBV4-1 with TRBJ1-1; 7 nucleotides line up with TRBD1. Germline CDR1 MGHRA, CDR2 YSYEKL. CDR3 length: 14 residues. V was clipped by 3 bases and J by 4 bases; unmatched bases: 5. CDR3 in amino acids: CASSHPDRVTEAFF. CDR3 nucleotide sequence: TGCGCCAGCAGCCATCCCGACAGGGTCACTGAAGCTTTCTTT.

V is TRBV5-1 and J is TRBJ2-1; 7 bases fit TRBD2. Losses at the gene ends were 2 bases for V and 4 bases for J; bases not matched to a gene: 6. CDR3 length: 15 amino acids. Germline lookup yields CDR1 SGHRS and CDR2 YFSETQ. CDR3 nucleotide sequence: TGCGCCAGCAGCTTTGCCGGGCGGGGGTACAATGAGCAGTTCTTC. It encodes CASSFAGRGYNEQFF.

The sample holds one count of this clone. Written as DNA, the CDR3 is TGTGCCAGCAGCCCCGTAGGGGGGTTGACAGATACGCAGTATTTT. This gives the protein CASSPVGGLTDTQYF. The chain has TRBV7-8 and TRBJ2-3; D tentatively fits TRBD1 or TRBD2 (6 bases each). The CDR3 is made up of 15 amino acids. Germline assignment: CDR1 SGHVS and CDR2 FQNEAQ. V dropped 5 bases and J dropped 3 bases, with 15 bases sitting between them.

The CDR3 DNA sequence: TGTGCCAGCAGCTTGAGAACTAGGAGGTGGTTCTTC. It encodes CASSLRTRRWFF. The chain recombines TRBV5-8 with TRBJ2-1; D possibly corresponds to TRBD2 (5 bases). From germline, CDR1 is SGHTS and CDR2 YDEGEE. This CDR3 comprises 12 residues. The V and J ends lost 1 base and 15 bases respectively, with 14 bases between them. Together with reference TRBV5-8 and TRBJ2-1, the CDR3 gives the full variable domain: EAGVTQSPTHLIKTRGQQATLRCSPISGHTSVYWYQQALGLGLQFLLWYDEGEERNRGNFPPRFSGRQFPNYSSELNVNALELEDSALYLCASSLRTRRWFFGPGTRLTVL.

In regard to this clone: Distinct nucleotide sequences in the sample also encode this CDR3. The chain links TRBV9 to TRBJ2-3; D is uncertain. Trimming pared 0 bases from V and 4 bases from J, leaving 6 bases between. Germline CDR1 SGDLS, CDR2 YYNGEE. The CDR3 is made up of 13 amino acids. The CDR3: CASSVGSPDTQYF. The CDR3 nucleotides read TGTGCCAGCAGCGTAGGTAGCCCAGATACGCAGTATTTT.

The chain employs TRBV4-3 and TRBJ1-2; D remains ambiguous. Trimming stripped 0 bases from V and 7 bases from J, with 15 bases between. The germline gives CDR1 LGHNA, CDR2 YSLEER. This CDR3 has 15 amino acids. The CDR3 sequence: CASSQEPTPFFGYTF. CDR3 nucleotides: TGCGCCAGCAGCCAAGAACCCACCCCCTTCTTTGGCTACACCTTC.

J is TRBJ1-2 and V is TRBV28; the match to TRBD1 covers 9 bases. J lost 1 base, V lost 7 bases, and 13 bases had no gene match. Germline assignment: CDR1 MDHEN and CDR2 SYDVKM. The CDR3 covers 17 residues. CDR3 nucleotide sequence: TGTGCCAGCATCAGGATCCGGGACAGGGATTTTAACTATGGCTACACCTTC. Protein: CASIRIRDRDFNYGYTF.

The chain is built from TRBV5-5 and TRBJ2-5; D may be TRBD1 (6 bases). Germline assignment: CDR1 SGHKS and CDR2 YYEKEE (reference sequence). This CDR3 has 15 residues. The V gene lost 4 bases and the J gene lost 2 bases, with 15 bases spanning the gap. This CDR3 reads CASSQQGTLQETQYF. The CDR3 nucleotides read TGTGCCAGCAGCCAACAGGGCACCTTACAAGAGACCCAGTACTTC.

This rearrangement joins TRBV4-2 to TRBJ2-3; 9 nucleotides match TRBD1. Germline lookup yields CDR1 LGHNA and CDR2 YNFKEQ. V lost 5 bases to trimming and J lost 6 bases; unmatched junction nucleotides: 6. The CDR3 spans 14 residues. CDR3: CASSTDRGADTQYF. Written as DNA, the CDR3 is TGTGCCAGCAGCACGGACAGGGGAGCCGATACGCAGTATTTT.

This chain links TRBV5-6 with TRBJ2-1; 7 nucleotides line up with TRBD1. Per germline, CDR1 SGHDT and CDR2 YYEEEE. This CDR3 is built from 17 residues. J lost 7 bases, V lost 0 bases, and 13 bases had no gene match. CDR3 amino acids: CASSLVGETGSGNEQFF. CDR3 DNA: TGTGCCAGCAGCTTGGTGGGCGAGACAGGGTCCGGGAATGAGCAGTTCTTC.